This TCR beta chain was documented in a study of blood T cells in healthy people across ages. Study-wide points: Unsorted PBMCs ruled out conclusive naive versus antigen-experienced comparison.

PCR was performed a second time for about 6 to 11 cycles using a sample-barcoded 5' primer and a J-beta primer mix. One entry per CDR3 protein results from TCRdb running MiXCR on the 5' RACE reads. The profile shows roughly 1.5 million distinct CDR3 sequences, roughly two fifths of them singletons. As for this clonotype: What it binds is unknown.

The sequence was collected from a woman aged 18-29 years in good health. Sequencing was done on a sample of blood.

The CDR3 sequence: CSVERTGAGYTF. Written as DNA, the CDR3 is TGCAGCGTTGAGAGGACAGGAGCAGGCTACACCTTC. The chain carries TRBV29-1 and TRBJ1-2; 7 bases line up with TRBD1. The length of the CDR3 is 12 residues. Germline trimming cut 3 bases from V and 8 bases from J; bases unmatched to any gene: 6. Germline V lookup: CDR1 SQVTM, CDR2 ANQGSEA.